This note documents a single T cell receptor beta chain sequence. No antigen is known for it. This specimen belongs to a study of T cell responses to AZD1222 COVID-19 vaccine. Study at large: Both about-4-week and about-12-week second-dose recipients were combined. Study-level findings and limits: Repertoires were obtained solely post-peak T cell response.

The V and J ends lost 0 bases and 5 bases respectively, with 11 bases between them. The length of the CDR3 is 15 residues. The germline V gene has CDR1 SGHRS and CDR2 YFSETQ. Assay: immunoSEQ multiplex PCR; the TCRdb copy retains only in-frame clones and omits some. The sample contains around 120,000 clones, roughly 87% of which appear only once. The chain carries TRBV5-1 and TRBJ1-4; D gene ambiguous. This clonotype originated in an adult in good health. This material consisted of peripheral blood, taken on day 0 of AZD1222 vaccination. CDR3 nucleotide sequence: TGCGCCAGCAGCTTGGCCGCGGCACTGAATGAAAAACTGTTTTTT. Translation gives CASSLAAALNEKLFF.